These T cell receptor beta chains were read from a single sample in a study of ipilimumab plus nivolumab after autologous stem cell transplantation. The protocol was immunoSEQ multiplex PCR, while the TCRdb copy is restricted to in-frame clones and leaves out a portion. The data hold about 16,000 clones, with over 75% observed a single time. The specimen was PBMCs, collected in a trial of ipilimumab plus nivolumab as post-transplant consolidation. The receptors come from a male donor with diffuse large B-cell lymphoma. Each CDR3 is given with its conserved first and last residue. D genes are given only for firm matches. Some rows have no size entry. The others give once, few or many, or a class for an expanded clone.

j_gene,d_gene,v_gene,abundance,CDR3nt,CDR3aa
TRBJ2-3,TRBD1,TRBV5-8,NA,TGTGCCAGCAGCTATGGACAGGGGCCAGATACGCAGTATTTT,CASSYGQGPDTQYF
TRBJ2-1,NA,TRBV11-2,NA,TGTGCCAGCAGCGGAGGAGGCACGCCCTCGCCTTACAATGAGCAGTTCTTC,CASSGGGTPSPYNEQFF
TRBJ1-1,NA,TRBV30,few,TGTGCCTGGAGCGGTTACAGGGTTGACACTGAAGCTTTCTTT,CAWSGYRVDTEAFF
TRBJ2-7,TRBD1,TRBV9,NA,TGTGCCAGCAGCAGGACAGGGGTGGGGGAGCAGTACTTC,CASSRTGVGEQYF
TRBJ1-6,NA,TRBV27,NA,TGTGCCAGCAGTTTAAGGCCGGACGGTAATTCACCCCTCCACTTT,CASSLRPDGNSPLHF
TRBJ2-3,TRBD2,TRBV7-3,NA,TGTGCCAGCAGCGTGACTAGCGGGAGCACAGATACGCAGTATTTT,CASSVTSGSTDTQYF
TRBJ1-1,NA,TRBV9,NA,TGTGCCAGCAGCGTAGCTGACAGCCCAAGGGGCATGAACACTGAAGCTTTCTTT,CASSVADSPRGMNTEAFF
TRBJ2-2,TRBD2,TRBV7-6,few,TGTGCCAGCAGCTCTCAACTAGCGTTCGCGAACACCGGGGAGCTGTTTTTT,CASSSQLAFANTGELFF
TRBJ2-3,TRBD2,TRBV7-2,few,TGTGCCAGCAGCTTTCCGGGACTAGCGCGGGCCGGGAGAGATACGCAGTATTTT,CASSFPGLARAGRDTQYF
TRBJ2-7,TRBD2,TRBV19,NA,TGTGCCAGTAGTACCAGCGGCGGGGGGTACGAGCAGTACTTC,CASSTSGGGYEQYF
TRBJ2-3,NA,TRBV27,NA,TGTGCCAGCAGTTTTATGGCACCCTCCACAGATACGCAGTATTTT,CASSFMAPSTDTQYF
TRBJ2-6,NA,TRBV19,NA,TGTGCCAGTAGTAGACGAGTTTCTGGGGCCAACGTCCTGACTTTC,CASSRRVSGANVLTF
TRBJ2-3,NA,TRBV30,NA,TGTGCCTTTACTTCGGGGGAACTTGGGGTGGATACGCAGTATTTT,CAFTSGELGVDTQYF
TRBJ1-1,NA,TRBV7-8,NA,TGTGCCAGCAACGTCGAGGGGGAGGGGACTGAAGCTTTCTTT,CASNVEGEGTEAFF
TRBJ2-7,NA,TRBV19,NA,TGTGCCAGTAGTTCCACCGGGACTTCCTCCTACGGGCAGTACTTC,CASSSTGTSSYGQYF
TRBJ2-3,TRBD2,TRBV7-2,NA,TGTGCCAGCAGCTTATTTGGCGGGAGTAGCACAGATACGCAGTATTTT,CASSLFGGSSTDTQYF
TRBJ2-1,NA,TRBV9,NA,TGTGCCAGCAGCGTCCTCACCCGGACAGGCGGGGGCAATGAGCAGTTCTTC,CASSVLTRTGGGNEQFF
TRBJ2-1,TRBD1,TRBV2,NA,TGTGCCAGCAGTAAAAACGCCGGGACAGCTTCCAATGAGCAGTTCTTC,CASSKNAGTASNEQFF
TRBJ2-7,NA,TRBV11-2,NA,TGTGCCAGCAGCGGCCACTACGAGCAGTACTTC,CASSGHYEQYF
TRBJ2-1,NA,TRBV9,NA,TGTGCCAGCAGCGTGTCCACGTACGGGAGCTCCTACAATGAGCAGTTCTTC,CASSVSTYGSSYNEQFF
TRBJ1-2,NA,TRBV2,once,TGTGCCAGCAGTGATGCGGGCAGGATTAGCTATGGCTACACCTTC,CASSDAGRISYGYTF
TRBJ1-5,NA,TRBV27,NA,TGTGCCAGCAGTTTATCCCGTAGAGGCCCCACCAACAATCAGCCCCAGCATTTT,CASSLSRRGPTNNQPQHF
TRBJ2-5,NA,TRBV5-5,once,TGTGCCAGCAGCTTCCAGGGGGGGGCCCAAGAGACCCAGTACTTC,CASSFQGGAQETQYF
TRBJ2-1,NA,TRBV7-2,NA,TGTGCCAGCAGCTTAAGGGGGGGTGAGCAGTTCTTC,CASSLRGGEQFF
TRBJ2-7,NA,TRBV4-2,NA,TGTGCCAGCAGCCAAGATAGGCAGTACGAGCAGTACTTC,CASSQDRQYEQYF
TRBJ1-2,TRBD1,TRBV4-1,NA,TGCGCCAGCAGCCAAGTTTGGGACAGGGACTATGGCTACACCTTC,CASSQVWDRDYGYTF
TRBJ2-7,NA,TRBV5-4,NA,TGTGCCAGCAGCTTCGACACCCGCCACGAGCAGTACTTC,CASSFDTRHEQYF
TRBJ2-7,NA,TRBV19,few,TGTGCCAGTAGTATCAGGACTTCCTACGAGCAGTACTTC,CASSIRTSYEQYF
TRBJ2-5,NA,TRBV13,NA,TGTGCCAGCAGCATGAGGACGGTTCAAGAGACCCAGTACTTC,CASSMRTVQETQYF
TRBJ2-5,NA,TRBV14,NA,TGTGCCAGCAGCCCTACGGGCCCCGTCCAAGAGACCCAGTACTTC,CASSPTGPVQETQYF
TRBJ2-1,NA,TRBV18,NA,TGTGCCAGCTCACCACGGGGAGTCCCCTACAATGAGCAGTTCTTC,CASSPRGVPYNEQFF
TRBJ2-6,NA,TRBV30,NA,TGTGCCTGGAGTGAGAGGGATGGGGCCAACGTCCTGACTTTC,CAWSERDGANVLTF
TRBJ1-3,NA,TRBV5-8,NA,TGTGCCAGCAGCTTGTATGCCAGGGCTGGAAACACCATATATTTT,CASSLYARAGNTIYF
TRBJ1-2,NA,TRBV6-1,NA,TGTGCCATCAGTGACCAGGGGCGCGACTATGGCTACACCTTC,CAISDQGRDYGYTF
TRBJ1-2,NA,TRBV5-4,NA,TGTGCCAGCAGCCTTGGAGCCCGGGTAGAGAACAACTATGGCTACACCTTC,CASSLGARVENNYGYTF
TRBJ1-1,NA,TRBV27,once,TGTGCCAGCAGTTTTTCAGGGATGAACACTGAAGCTTTCTTT,CASSFSGMNTEAFF
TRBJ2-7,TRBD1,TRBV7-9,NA,TGTGCCAGCAGCGGGACAGCCTACGAGCAGTACTTC,CASSGTAYEQYF
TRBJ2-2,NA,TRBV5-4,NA,TGTGCCAGCAGCTTCCAGGGGACCGGGACCGGGGAGCTGTTTTTT,CASSFQGTGTGELFF
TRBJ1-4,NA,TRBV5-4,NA,TGTGCCAGCACCCATGGGGGCCCTAATGAAAAACTGTTTTTT,CASTHGGPNEKLFF
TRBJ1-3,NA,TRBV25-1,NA,TGTGCGGCCGCGTCCCCTGGAAACACCATATATTTT,CAAASPGNTIYF
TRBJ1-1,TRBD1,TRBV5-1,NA,TGCGCCAGCAGCTTGGAGGACAGGGCCGTGAAGAGTTTCTTT,CASSLEDRAVKSFF
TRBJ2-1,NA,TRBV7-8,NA,TGTGCCAGCAGCTTTCAGGGGAGGGACAATGAGCAGTTCTTC,CASSFQGRDNEQFF
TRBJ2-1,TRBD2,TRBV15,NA,TGTGCCACCAGCAGAGATCCCCTAGCGGGAGGTGAGCAGTTCTTC,CATSRDPLAGGEQFF
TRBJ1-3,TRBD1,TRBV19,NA,TGTGCCAGCAGTATAGACGACAGGGGGTTGGACACCATATATTTT,CASSIDDRGLDTIYF
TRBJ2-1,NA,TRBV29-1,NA,TGCAGCGTTGGGCGTTTAGATGTGCAGTTCTTC,CSVGRLDVQFF
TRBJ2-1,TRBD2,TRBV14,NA,TGTGCCAGCAGCCAACCGTGGACTAGCGGGACTAATGAGCAGTTCTTC,CASSQPWTSGTNEQFF
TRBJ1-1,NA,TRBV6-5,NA,TGTGCCAGCAGCGATGGGCGCCTAGCTTTCTTT,CASSDGRLAFF
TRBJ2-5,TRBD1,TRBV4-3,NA,TGCGCCAGCAGCCAAGAGAGTAGGGGGCACCAAGAGACCCAGTACTTC,CASSQESRGHQETQYF
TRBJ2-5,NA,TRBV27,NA,TGTGCCAGCAGTCTCAACAGGGGAGGGGAGACCCAGTACTTC,CASSLNRGGETQYF
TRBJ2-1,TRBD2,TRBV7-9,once,TGTGCCAGCAGCCCAGCAGCGGGGTGGGTGGCTAATGAGCAGTTCTTC,CASSPAAGWVANEQFF
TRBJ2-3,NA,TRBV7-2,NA,TGTGCCAGCAGCTTAGTGGGCCGGGCAGATACGCAGTATTTT,CASSLVGRADTQYF
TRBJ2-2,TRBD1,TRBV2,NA,TGTGCCAGCAGGCCCAGGACAGGGGCCACCGGGGAGCTGTTTTTT,CASRPRTGATGELFF
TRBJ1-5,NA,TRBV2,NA,TGTGCCAGCAGTCGGGACGGGCGCACCCAGCCCCAGCATTTT,CASSRDGRTQPQHF
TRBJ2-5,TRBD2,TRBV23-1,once,TGCGCCAGCAGCATCATTTTAGCGGGACCTCAAGAGACCCAGTACTTC,CASSIILAGPQETQYF
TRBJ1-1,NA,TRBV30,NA,TGTGCCTGGAGTGTATCTTCCGTGGGAAGGGGAACTGAAGCTTTCTTT,CAWSVSSVGRGTEAFF
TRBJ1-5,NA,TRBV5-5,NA,TGTGCCAGCAGCTCCCTGGGGCCCCAGCATTTT,CASSSLGPQHF
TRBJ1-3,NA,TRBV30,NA,TGTGCCTGGCGGTTTGGCAGCGTGGTAAACACCATATATTTT,CAWRFGSVVNTIYF